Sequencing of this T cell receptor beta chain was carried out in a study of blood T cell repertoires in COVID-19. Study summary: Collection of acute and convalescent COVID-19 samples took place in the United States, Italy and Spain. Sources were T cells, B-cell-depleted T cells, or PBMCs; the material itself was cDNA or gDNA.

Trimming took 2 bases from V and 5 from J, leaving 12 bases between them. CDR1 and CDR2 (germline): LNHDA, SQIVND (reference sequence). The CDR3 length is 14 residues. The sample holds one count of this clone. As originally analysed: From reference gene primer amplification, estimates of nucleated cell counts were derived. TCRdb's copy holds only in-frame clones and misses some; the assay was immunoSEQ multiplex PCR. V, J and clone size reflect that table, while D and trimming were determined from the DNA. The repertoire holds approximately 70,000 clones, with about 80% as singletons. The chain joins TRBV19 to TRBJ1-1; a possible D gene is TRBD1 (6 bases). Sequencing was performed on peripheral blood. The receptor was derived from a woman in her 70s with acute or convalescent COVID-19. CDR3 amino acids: CASSILGARTEAFF. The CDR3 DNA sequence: TGTGCCAGTAGTATACTGGGGGCGAGGACTGAAGCTTTCTTT.